This record looks at one T cell receptor beta chain sequence and its context. What it binds is unknown. The source of the sample is a study of T cell repertoires in aging, cancer and after chemotherapy. TRB rearrangements spanning V, D and J were amplified using mixed TRB-A/B primers. TCRdb redid the calling of the multiplex PCR reads with MiXCR, one entry per CDR3 protein. The table lists about 4,300 distinct CDR3 sequences, approximately 37% of them singletons. Regarding the study as a whole: Rebound thymic output was suggested by rising median generation probability during chemotherapy in each cancer cohort.

The CDR3 has 17 amino acids. V trimming: 3 bases; J trimming: 11 bases; junction bases outside the gene matches: 20. Germline CDR1 DFQATT, CDR2 SNEGSKA (reference sequence). TCR beta rearrangements were amplified from peripheral blood genomic DNA. The source of this sequence is a human donor with a solid tumor. Material for sequencing was blood. The J gene is TRBJ2-1, the V gene TRBV20-1; 9 nucleotides agree with TRBD2. The CDR3 DNA reads as TGCAGTGCTAGGGGGGGCGAGGGACTAGCCGTTAGAACAAAGCAGTTCTTC. Protein sequence: CSARGGEGLAVRTKQFF.